This T cell receptor (beta chain) was identified in a study of T cells after yellow fever vaccination (dated by TCRdb to the late 2010s). Background for the entire study: The SMART-Seq v4 Ultra Low Input RNA kit was used to prepare libraries from fractions with low cell numbers. Bulk TCR alpha and beta repertoires were sequenced longitudinally to track T-cell clones before and after primary and booster YFV17D yellow fever vaccination. Two healthy male donors, one aged 18 to 30 and one aged 30 to 39 years, were included in the cohort. Blood was collected at multiple timepoints before and after primary and secondary immunization, and bulk PBMC replicates and cell subsets were isolated.

This clonotype was recorded at least ten times. The antigen this receptor binds is unknown. Base quality data are lacking; no much larger clone is found one base away. The sample's treatment or condition, from its label and the paper: live attenuated yellow fever vaccine strain. At every blood-draw timepoint, two biological replicates of bulk PBMCs were collected. A standard Ficoll-Paque protocol was used to isolate PBMCs from peripheral blood. TriZol was used to extract RNA from bulk PBMCs, CD4 and CD8 fractions, and dextramer-positive and dextramer-negative fractions. General study outcomes and caveats: Most clones expanded after primary vaccination were re-detected after the booster (almost 97% of CD4 and approximately 88% of CD8), suggesting broad memory maintenance. The secondary T-cell response was found to be weaker but faster than the primary response, with a peak reached on day 5 rather than on day 15. FACS-sorted repertoires could contain abundant contaminating clonotypes from the bulk population, so computational filtering was required. The study included only two donors, which limits how far the findings can be generalized. A small share of clonotypes occurred in both CD4 and CD8 compartments, likely arising from convergent recombination.

The reads were generated on an Illumina NovaSeq 6000. TCR cDNA was synthesized by 5'RACE template switching, through which a universal primer site and unique molecular identifiers were introduced. cDNA synthesis was primed from both the TCR alpha and TCR beta constant segments. Library amplification used two PCR steps, and the second PCR step added sample barcodes and sequencing adapters. Sequencing of libraries was done on Illumina HiSeq 2500 (2x100 bp) or NovaSeq (2x150 bp). The paper's data handling went like this. MIGEC handled demultiplexing of reads and collapsing into UMI consensus sequences, while MiXCR performed V(D)J alignment. Using edgeR on replicate PBMC samples, clonotypes were called vaccine-responding if FDR was below 0.01 and the log2 fold change was above 5 up to day 15. Bulk clonotypes were assigned CD4 or CD8 identity according to which sequenced CD4 or CD8 repertoire held them at higher abundance. TCRdb reworked the public reads: Q25 trimming with fastp, MiXCR clone assembly, productive beta chains retained. One record per CDR3 amino acid sequence lists the most common genes and DNA. TCRdb's processing, not the study's, gives the V and J calls here. Recorded for this sample are 310,000 or so distinct CDR3 sequences; 3.6% of them occurred a single time. In total, the top ten clones hold 20% to 30% of the sample.

For CDR1 and CDR2, the germline V gene (reference sequence) lists LNHDA and SQIVND. Cut back by 2 bases and 4 bases, the V and J ends lie 15 bases apart. The CDR3 starts with the cysteine, ends with the phenylalanine, and has 16 residues. The CDR3 DNA has 48 bases and is translated from base 1. This clonotype was sampled from a man between 18 and 35 years old who received the YFV17D yellow fever vaccine. The chain joins TRBV19 to TRBJ2-1; perhaps TRBD1 is the D gene, with 5 bases matching. This sample comprised PBMCs, obtained on the day of the yellow fever booster vaccination. In nucleotide form, the sequence is TGTGCCAGTAGTATATTAGGGGCAGGTAAATACAATGAGCAGTTCTTC. Its product reads: CASSILGAGKYNEQFF.